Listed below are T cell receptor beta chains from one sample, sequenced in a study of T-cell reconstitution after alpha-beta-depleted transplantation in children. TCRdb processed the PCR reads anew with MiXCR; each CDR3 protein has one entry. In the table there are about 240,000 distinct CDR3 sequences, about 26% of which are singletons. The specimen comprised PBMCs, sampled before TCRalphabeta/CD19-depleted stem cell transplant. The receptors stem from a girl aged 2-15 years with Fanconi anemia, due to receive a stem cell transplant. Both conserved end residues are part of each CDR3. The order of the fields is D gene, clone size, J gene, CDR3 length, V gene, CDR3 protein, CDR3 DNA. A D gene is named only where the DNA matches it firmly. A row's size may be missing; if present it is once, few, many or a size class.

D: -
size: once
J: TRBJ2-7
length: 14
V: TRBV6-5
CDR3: CASSYSLAGYEQYF
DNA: TGTGCCAGCAGTTACTCGTTGGCGGGGTACGAGCAGTACTTC

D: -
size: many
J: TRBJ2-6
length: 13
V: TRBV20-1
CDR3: CSGAVSGANVLTF
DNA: TGCAGTGGTGCAGTATCTGGGGCCAACGTCCTGACTTTC

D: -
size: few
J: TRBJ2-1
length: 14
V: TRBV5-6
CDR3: CASSLALLHNEQFF
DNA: TGTGCCAGCAGCTTGGCTCTACTCCACAATGAGCAGTTCTTC

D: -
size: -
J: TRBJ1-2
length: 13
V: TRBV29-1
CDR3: CSVRTGMTYGYTF
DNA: TGCAGCGTGCGTACAGGGATGACCTATGGCTACACCTTC

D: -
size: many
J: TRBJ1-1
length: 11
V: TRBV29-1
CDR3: CSVVTNTEAFF
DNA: TGCAGCGTTGTTACTAACACTGAAGCTTTCTTT

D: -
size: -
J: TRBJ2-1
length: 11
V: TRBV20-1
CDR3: CSAELYNEQFF
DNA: TGCAGTGCTGAACTTTACAATGAGCAGTTCTTC

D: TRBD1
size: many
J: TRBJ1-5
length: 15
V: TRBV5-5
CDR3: CASSLGATGGQPQHF
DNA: TGTGCCAGCAGCTTGGGGGCCACAGGGGGACAGCCCCAGCATTTT

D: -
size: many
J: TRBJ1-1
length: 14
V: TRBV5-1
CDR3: CASSRGSVNTEAFF
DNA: TGCGCCAGCAGCCGGGGGTCCGTGAACACTGAAGCTTTCTTT

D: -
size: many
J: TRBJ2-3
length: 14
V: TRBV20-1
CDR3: CSVWAITSTDTQYF
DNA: TGCAGTGTATGGGCGATAACTAGCACAGATACGCAGTATTTT

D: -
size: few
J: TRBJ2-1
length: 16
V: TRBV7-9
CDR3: CASSQAGGGPYNEQFF
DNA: TGTGCCAGCAGCCAAGCCGGTGGTGGGCCCTACAATGAGCAGTTCTTC

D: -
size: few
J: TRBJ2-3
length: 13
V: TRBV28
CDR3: CASSLFAGGTQYF
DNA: TGTGCCAGCAGTTTGTTCGCTGGCGGTACGCAGTATTTT

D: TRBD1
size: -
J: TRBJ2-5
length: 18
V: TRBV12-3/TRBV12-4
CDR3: CASSWGQGALGPRETQYF
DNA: TGTGCCAGCAGTTGGGGACAGGGGGCTTTGGGGCCAAGAGAGACCCAGTACTTC

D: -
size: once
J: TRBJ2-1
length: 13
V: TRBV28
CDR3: CASRLHRSNEQFF
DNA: TGTGCCAGCAGGCTGCACAGGAGCAATGAGCAGTTCTTC

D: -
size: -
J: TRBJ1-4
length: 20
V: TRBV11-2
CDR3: CASSHWGSYDRPATNEKLFF
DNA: TGTGCCAGCAGCCATTGGGGGAGTTACGACCGACCGGCAACTAATGAAAAACTGTTTTTT

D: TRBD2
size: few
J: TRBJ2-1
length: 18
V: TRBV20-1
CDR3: CSARDLGLAGALYNEQFF
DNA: TGCAGTGCTAGAGATCTAGGACTAGCGGGAGCTCTCTACAATGAGCAGTTCTTC

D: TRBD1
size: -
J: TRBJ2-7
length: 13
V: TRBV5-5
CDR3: CASSSWTGNEQYF
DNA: TGTGCCAGCAGCTCTTGGACAGGGAACGAGCAGTACTTC

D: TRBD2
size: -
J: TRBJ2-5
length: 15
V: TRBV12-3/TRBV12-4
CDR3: CASSASPSGGETQYF
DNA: TGTGCCAGCAGTGCCTCCCCGTCGGGGGGAGAGACCCAGTACTTC

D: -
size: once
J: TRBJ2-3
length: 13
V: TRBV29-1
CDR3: CSVEAAAQYTQYF
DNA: TGCAGCGTGGAGGCGGCAGCACAGTATACGCAGTATTTT

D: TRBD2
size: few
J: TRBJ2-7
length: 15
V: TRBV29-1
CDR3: CSVVRRREVTYEQYF
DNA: TGCAGCGTTGTCCGCAGACGGGAGGTGACCTACGAGCAGTACTTC

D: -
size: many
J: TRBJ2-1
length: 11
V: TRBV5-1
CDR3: CASSGSYEQFF
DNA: TGCGCCAGCAGCGGGAGTTATGAGCAGTTCTTC

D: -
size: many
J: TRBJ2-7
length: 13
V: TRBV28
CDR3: CASSVSVSYEQYF
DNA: TGTGCCAGCAGTGTAAGCGTATCCTACGAGCAGTACTTC

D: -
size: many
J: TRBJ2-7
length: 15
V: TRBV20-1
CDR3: CSARADRPLTYEQYF
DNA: TGCAGTGCTAGAGCAGACAGGCCCCTAACCTACGAGCAGTACTTC

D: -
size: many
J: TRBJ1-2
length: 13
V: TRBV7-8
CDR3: CASSLAGTYGYTF
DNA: TGTGCCAGCAGCTTAGCTGGGACCTATGGCTACACCTTC

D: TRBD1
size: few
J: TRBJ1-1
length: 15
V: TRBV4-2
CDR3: CASSHRQGENTEAFF
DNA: TGTGCCAGCAGCCACAGACAGGGGGAGAACACTGAAGCTTTCTTT

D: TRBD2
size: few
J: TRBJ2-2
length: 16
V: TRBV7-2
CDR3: CASSLTSGLNTGELFF
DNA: TGTGCCAGCAGCTTAACTAGCGGCTTGAACACCGGGGAGCTGTTTTTT

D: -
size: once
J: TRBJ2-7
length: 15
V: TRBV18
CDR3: CASSLGFAREGEQYF
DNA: TGTGCCAGCTCACTAGGCTTTGCACGAGAGGGCGAGCAGTACTTC

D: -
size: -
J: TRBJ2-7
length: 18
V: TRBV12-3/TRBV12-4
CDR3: CASSPGVLRRPGIYEQYF
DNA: TGTGCCAGCAGTCCCGGGGTCCTAAGACGGCCCGGAATCTACGAGCAGTACTTC

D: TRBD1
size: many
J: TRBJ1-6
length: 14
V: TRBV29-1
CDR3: CSDWTGGRNSPLHF
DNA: TGCAGCGACTGGACAGGGGGACGTAATTCACCCCTCCACTTT